This is a list of T cell receptor beta chains from one sample in a study of T cell responses to AZD1222 COVID-19 vaccine. Assay used: immunoSEQ multiplex PCR; TCRdb lists only in-frame clones, some missing. The profile shows 80,000 to 95,000 clones, 92% of them singletons. Sequenced material: peripheral blood, taken on day 0 of AZD1222 vaccination. These receptors all come from an adult in good health. Each CDR3 is given with its conserved first and last residue. The order of the fields is V gene, D gene, J gene, CDR3 protein. The D gene is left open where the match is weak.

TRBV7-9	-	TRBJ1-2	CASSLSASGYTF
TRBV10-3	-	TRBJ1-4	CAISESDEKLFF
TRBV6-2/TRBV6-3	TRBD1	TRBJ1-2	CASSDRGRGVQGYTF
TRBV6-1	-	TRBJ1-5	CASSESGGFAKNQPQHF
TRBV28	-	TRBJ1-1	CASSLFRVGTEAFF
TRBV6-5	-	TRBJ2-3	CASSPRINTDTQYF
TRBV27	-	TRBJ1-2	CASREGGPRYGYTF
TRBV27	-	TRBJ1-5	CASSTTYRINQPQHF
TRBV6-5	TRBD1	TRBJ2-7	CASSLDRGLYEQYF
TRBV19	-	TRBJ1-2	CASSMNRDHSITF
TRBV2	-	TRBJ2-7	CASRPEEYEQYF
TRBV7-2	TRBD2	TRBJ2-1	CASRSGGSYNEQFF
TRBV6-5	-	TRBJ1-1	CASKDRNTEAFF
TRBV19	-	TRBJ2-7	CASSIEAGLTYEQYF
TRBV24-1	-	TRBJ2-1	CATSDRSRTTSNEQFF
TRBV19	TRBD1	TRBJ2-7	CASGQGLAYEQYF
TRBV5-4	TRBD2	TRBJ2-3	CASSGLAGATDTQYF
TRBV28	TRBD1	TRBJ1-1	CASRLPGQTNTEAFF
TRBV6-5	TRBD1	TRBJ1-5	CASSSESGGKPQHF
TRBV18	-	TRBJ1-2	CASSPPSKGNYGYTF
TRBV23-1	-	TRBJ1-2	CASTKWGEKFNYGYTF
TRBV28	-	TRBJ1-2	CASSPSIQGVFGYTF
TRBV28	TRBD1	TRBJ1-4	CASSPRGGWEKLFF
TRBV5-8	-	TRBJ1-5	CASSFNRALNQPQHF
TRBV18	TRBD1	TRBJ2-3	CASSPRAGGSADTQYF
TRBV12-3/TRBV12-4	-	TRBJ1-1	CASSPQMNTEAFF
TRBV7-9	-	TRBJ2-5	CASSLVSFRETQYF
TRBV7-6	-	TRBJ2-3	CASSLGASRTDTQYF
TRBV5-1	TRBD1	TRBJ2-7	CASSLPQDRDEQYF
TRBV5-1	-	TRBJ1-1	CASSLVGSNTEAFF
TRBV13	-	TRBJ1-1	CASSSRTENTEAFF
TRBV27	-	TRBJ1-1	CASSLFATNTEAFF
TRBV3-1/TRBV3-2	-	TRBJ2-7	CASSRDGSYEQYF
TRBV5-1	TRBD2	TRBJ2-3	CASSSGLAGTDTQYF
TRBV5-5	-	TRBJ2-3	CASRNDLAADTQYF
TRBV29-1	TRBD2	TRBJ2-3	CSVGIAGATDTQYF
TRBV6-6	-	TRBJ1-2	CASSYSERGSGYTF
TRBV6-1	TRBD1	TRBJ2-7	CASSLLGQGAGEQYF
TRBV7-6	TRBD2	TRBJ2-2	CASSLATLGLAGAGTGELFF
TRBV7-6	TRBD2	TRBJ2-7	CASSLAQSSGRGEQYF
TRBV5-8	TRBD2	TRBJ2-4	CASSLRVGAGLAKNIQYF
TRBV27	-	TRBJ2-1	CATSGIYNEQFF
TRBV7-2	TRBD2	TRBJ2-7	CASSLRREENEQYF
TRBV2	TRBD1	TRBJ2-1	CASSDDRGSYNEQFF
TRBV5-1	TRBD1	TRBJ2-2	CASSLGQGAGELFF